The next 26 T cell receptor beta chains were all read from a single sample in a study of T cells in Graves' hyperthyroidism and ophthalmopathy. From RNA transcripts, TCR beta CDR3 regions were amplified. An initial round of RT-PCR targeting the TCR CDR3 relied on the HTBI primer set. TCRdb re-analysed the multiplex PCR reads in MiXCR, keeping a single row per CDR3 protein. Among a few hundred thousand distinct CDR3 sequences listed, about a sixth were seen once. The sample was blood. The receptors originated from a woman younger than 30 with Graves' hyperthyroidism.

In this sample, this clonotype turned up many times. The chain is built from TRBV7-9 and TRBJ2-3; 9 bases line up with TRBD2. With V trimmed by 1 base and J by 6 bases, 8 bases remained unmatched. Germline V gene lookup returns CDR1 SEHNR and CDR2 FQNEAQ (reference sequence). CDR3 length equals 16 residues. For the CDR3, the DNA is TGTGCCAGCAGCTTAGACCCAGCGGGAGGACCCGATACGCAGTATTTT. Encoded protein: CASSLDPAGGPDTQYF.

This clonotype was recorded many times. The V and J genes are TRBV11-3 and TRBJ2-3; TRBD2 is a possible D gene (5 bases). Trimming shortened V by 3 bases and J by 1 base, and 5 bases separated the two germline ends. CDR1 is SGHNT and CDR2 is YENEEA in the germline V gene. The CDR3 totals 13 residues. The CDR3 is CASSFGGTDTQYF. CDR3 coding DNA: TGTGCCAGCAGCTTCGGGGGCACAGATACGCAGTATTTT. The full variable domain, in which reference TRBV11-3 and TRBJ2-3 provide the parts outside the CDR3, is EAGVVQSPRYKIIEKKQPVAFWCNPISGHNTLYWYLQNLGQGPELLIRYENEEAVDDSQLPKDRFSAERLKGVDSTLKIQPAELGDSAVYLCASSFGGTDTQYFGPGTRLTVL.

This clonotype was recorded at least ten times. V usage is TRBV6-1 and J usage is TRBJ2-7, with 9 bases lining up with TRBD1. The CDR3 is 13 amino acids. J gave up 4 bases and V 8 bases, and 6 bases lay outside the gene matches. Per germline, CDR1 MNHNS and CDR2 SASEGT. CDR3 sequence: CASQTGGGYEQYF. Here the CDR3 DNA reads TGTGCCAGCCAGACAGGGGGTGGGTACGAGCAGTACTTC.

This clonotype turned up a few times. The chain combines TRBV15 with TRBJ2-1; 9 bases are a match to TRBD2. The CDR3 contains 17 residues. Germline CDR1 is LNHNV and CDR2 is YYDKDF (reference sequence). V trimming: 2 bases; J trimming: 3 bases; junction bases outside the gene matches: 8. CDR3 sequence reads: CATSRTPRGGFYNEQFF. The CDR3 nucleotides are TGTGCCACCAGCAGAACCCCGCGGGGGGGGTTCTACAATGAGCAGTTCTTC. The variable domain in full, with the rest retrieved from reference TRBV15 and TRBJ2-1, is DAMVIQNPRYQVTQFGKPVTLSCSQTLNHNVMYWYQQKSSQAPKLLFHYYDKDFNNEADTPDNFQSRRPNTSFCFLDIRSPGLGDTAMYLCATSRTPRGGFYNEQFFGPGTRLTVL.

As to this clonotype: The junction departs from germline at one end; a sequencing error may be responsible. The chain employs TRBV11-2 and TRBJ1-1; D remains unclear. CDR3 size: 13 residues. CDR1 and CDR2 from the germline V gene are SGHAT and FQNNGV. For the CDR3, the DNA is TGTGCCAGCGGCTTAGGCAGCGGCACTGAAGCTTTCTTT. Protein sequence: CASGLGSGTEAFF.

This clonotype appeared a few times. The rearrangement joins TRBV7-9 to TRBJ2-7; tentative D call: TRBD2 (6 bases). With 1 base removed from V and 7 bases from J, the gap between germline ends came to 17 bases. The length of the CDR3 is 15 residues. From germline, CDR1 is SEHNR and CDR2 FQNEAQ (reference sequence). In DNA, the CDR3 is TGTGCCAGCAGCTTAGTACGGGGGAGAACGGGGGAGCAGTACTTC. Amino acid sequence: CASSLVRGRTGEQYF.

This clonotype appeared a few times. V gene TRBV4-2 combines with J gene TRBJ1-1, with D maybe TRBD1 (5 bases). The CDR3 covers 14 residues. Germline CDR1 is LGHNA and CDR2 is YNFKEQ. With 5 bases removed from V and 4 bases from J, the gap between germline ends came to 14 bases. The CDR3 region has the DNA TGTGCCAGCAGCGGCGCGGGGGGAAGCACTGAAGCTTTCTTT. It yields the protein CASSGAGGSTEAFF.

This clonotype was seen more than once but under ten times. The chain combines TRBV6-1 with TRBJ2-1; 10 positions agree with TRBD2. CDR3 length equals 16 residues. Germline V CDR1 and CDR2: MNHNS, SASEGT. The V and J ends lost 6 bases and 0 bases, in that order; junction bases with no gene match: 5. As DNA, the CDR3 is TGTGCCAGCAGGAGGACTAGCGGTAGCTCCTACAATGAGCAGTTCTTC. Translated, it gives CASRRTSGSSYNEQFF.

This clonotype was counted many times. The chain recombines TRBV2 with TRBJ2-7; TRBD1 matches at 8 bases. J gave up 3 bases and V 8 bases, and 3 bases lay outside the gene matches. The germline V gene has CDR1 SNHLY and CDR2 FYNNEI. There are 12 residues in the CDR3. The CDR3 nucleotides read TGTGCCAGCCGAGGACAGGGCTACGAGCAGTACTTC. This sequence encodes CASRGQGYEQYF.

This clonotype was recorded at least ten times. This rearrangement joins TRBV28 to TRBJ1-4; 7 bases agree with TRBD1. Per the germline V gene, CDR1 is MDHEN and CDR2 is SYDVKM. Trimming removed 6 bases from V and 8 bases from J; junction bases left unmatched: 12. CDR3 length: 15 residues. The chain's CDR3 is CASRPQTGRGEKLFF. Here the CDR3 DNA reads TGTGCCAGCAGGCCACAGACAGGGAGGGGGGAAAAACTGTTTTTT.

The chain combines TRBV6-2 or TRBV6-3 with TRBJ1-2; D is unclear. This CDR3 has 15 amino acids. Trimming stripped 2 bases from V and 2 bases from J, with 12 bases between. CDR1 MNHEY and CDR2 SVGEGT come from the germline V gene. Here the CDR3 reads CASSYRRAANYGYTF. The CDR3 bases are TGTGCCAGCAGTTACCGAAGGGCCGCGAACTATGGCTACACCTTC.

This clonotype was counted many times. The J gene is TRBJ2-3, the V gene TRBV6-1, with 7 nucleotides matching TRBD1. From germline, CDR1 is MNHNS and CDR2 SASEGT. J was trimmed by 6 bases and V by 5 bases; bases with no gene match: 8. The CDR3 sequence is 14 residues long. The CDR3 DNA is TGTGCCAGCAGTCTTGACAGGGTAAAGGATACGCAGTATTTT. Protein: CASSLDRVKDTQYF.

This clonotype was recorded a few times. The V gene is TRBV5-1, the J gene TRBJ1-3, with a tentative D call TRBD1 (5 bases). Trimming took 5 bases from V and 0 from J, leaving 9 bases between them. This CDR3 has 14 residues. Germline V gene sequence: CDR1 SGHRS, CDR2 YFSETQ. This CDR3 reads CASRDRNSGNTIYF. As DNA, the CDR3 is TGCGCCAGCAGAGACAGAAACTCTGGAAACACCATATATTTT.

In this sample, this clonotype turned up many times. V gene TRBV10-3 combines with J gene TRBJ2-5, with 8 bases matching TRBD1. Germline V gene lookup returns CDR1 ENHRY and CDR2 SYGVKD. The trim removed 9 bases at V and 3 bases at J, leaving 0 bases unmatched. The CDR3 length is 11 residues. The CDR3 reads CAMTGEETQYF. For the CDR3, the DNA is TGTGCCATGACAGGGGAAGAGACCCAGTACTTC.

This clonotype occurred many times. The CDR3 DNA follows: TGCAGTGCTGCCCAAGGACTAGCGGGGTCCTACGAGCAGTACTTC. It yields the protein CSAAQGLAGSYEQYF. The chain is built from TRBV20-1 and TRBJ2-7, with TRBD2 matching 12 bases. Germline V lookup: CDR1 DFQATT, CDR2 SNEGSKA (reference sequence). V shed 5 bases and J 1 base; nucleotides not matched to a gene: 6. The CDR3 runs to 15 residues.

The table lists this clonotype with many counts. The chain links TRBV20-1 to TRBJ1-1; the D gene is possibly TRBD1 (6 bases). Germline V lookup: CDR1 DFQATT, CDR2 SNEGSKA (reference sequence). V shed 3 bases and J shed 2 bases, with 13 bases lying between them. The CDR3 consists of 14 residues. The CDR3 loop is CSASKGGSNTEAFF. The DNA of the CDR3 is TGCAGTGCTAGTAAGGGGGGAAGTAACACTGAAGCTTTCTTT.

There are a few counts of this clonotype. V gene TRBV4-3 combines with J gene TRBJ2-5, with TRBD2 identical over 12 bases. V shed 0 bases, J shed 7 bases, and the junction held 12 bases outside the gene matches. Germline assignment: CDR1 LGHNA and CDR2 YSLEER. The CDR3 length is 18 residues. CDR3 in DNA: TGCGCCAGCAGCCAAGATCCCCCTCTAGCGGGGGGGCAGGGGACCCAGTACTTC. Amino acid sequence: CASSQDPPLAGGQGTQYF.

This clonotype was detected only once. This chain joins TRBV5-6 and TRBJ1-1; 9 nucleotides align to TRBD1. Germline CDR1 reads SGHDT; CDR2 reads YYEEEE. V dropped 5 bases and J dropped 5; count of bases not matched to a gene: 16. The CDR3 is 17 amino acids. Here the CDR3 reads CASRRRGLTGGGTEAFF. CDR3 bases: TGTGCCAGCAGAAGACGAGGCCTGACAGGGGGTGGGACTGAAGCTTTCTTT.

This clonotype was detected many times. The chain carries TRBV20-1 and TRBJ1-2, with TRBD1 matching over 7 bases. The CDR3 loop spans 15 amino acids. The V and J ends lost 6 bases and 0 bases, in that order; junction bases with no gene match: 10. Germline V CDR1 and CDR2: DFQATT, SNEGSKA (reference sequence). The CDR3 coding sequence is TGCAGTGCCCCAAGTACAGGGGTAGCTAACTATGGCTACACCTTC. This translates into CSAPSTGVANYGYTF.

This clonotype was picked up many times. This chain's CDR3 is CASSPGGSGQPQHF. Here the CDR3 DNA reads TGTGCCAGCAGTCCCGGAGGAAGTGGGCAGCCCCAGCATTTT. The chain uses TRBV6-1 and TRBJ1-5; D ambiguous. Trimming cost V 5 bases and J 7 bases, with 15 bases left between them. The germline V gene encodes CDR1 MNHNS and CDR2 SASEGT. The CDR3 spans 14 residues.

A remark on this clonotype: A junction end diverges from the germline sequence, so it may reflect a read error. This chain uses TRBV7-7 with TRBJ2-1, with TRBD2 matching 7 bases. This CDR3 is 15 amino acids long. Germline loops: CDR1 SSHAT, CDR2 FNYEAQ (reference sequence). The chain's CDR3 is CASSPSGIRYNEQFF. CDR3 coding DNA: TGTGCTAGCAGCCCGAGCGGGATCCGGTACAATGAGCAGTTCTTC.

This clonotype was seen many times. The chain couples TRBV20-1 to TRBJ1-1, with D unresolved. The V end was cut by 4 bases, the J end by 8 bases, with 14 bases between. This CDR3 spans 12 amino acids. CDR1 is DFQATT and CDR2 is SNEGSKA in the germline V gene (reference sequence). The CDR3 region is CSAIGGLAEAFF. DNA of the CDR3: TGCAGTGCTATAGGAGGTTTAGCCGAAGCTTTCTTT.

DNA of the CDR3: TGTGCCAGCAGTGAATTTGCCAGGGTGTCTGGCTACACCTTC. It translates to CASSEFARVSGYTF. V and J are TRBV25-1 and TRBJ1-2, with a possible D match to TRBD1 (5 bases). This CDR3 contains 14 residues. Germline assignment: CDR1 MGHDK and CDR2 SYGVNS. The V and J ends lost 1 base and 7 bases respectively, with 13 bases between them.

This clonotype was seen ten or more times. The rearrangement joins TRBV7-9 to TRBJ2-1; D is unclear. Germline V gives CDR1 SEHNR, CDR2 FQNEAQ (reference sequence). V lost 7 bases and J 5 bases, leaving 9 bases between the germline ends. The CDR3 consists of 12 residues. CDR3 sequence (DNA): TGTGCCAGCATGGGCCGCGACAATGAGCAGTTCTTC. It specifies CASMGRDNEQFF.

This clonotype was observed at least ten times. DNA for the CDR3: TGCGCCAGCAGCTTGGATCAGGGAAAGAACACTGAAGCTTTCTTT. Translating it yields CASSLDQGKNTEAFF. The rearrangement uses TRBV5-1 and TRBJ1-1; D perhaps matches TRBD1 (5 bases). V was cut by 0 bases and J by 1 base, with 10 bases left in between. Germline values: CDR1 SGHRS, CDR2 YFSETQ. The CDR3 has 15 residues.

This clonotype was observed a handful of times. The chain couples TRBV28 to TRBJ2-5; TRBD1 might be the D (6 bases). CDR1 is MDHEN and CDR2 is SYDVKM in the germline V gene. The CDR3 is made up of 12 amino acids. V gave up 7 bases and J gave up 3 bases, with 9 bases separating them. CDR3 sequence (DNA): TGTGCCAGCACCCCAGGGGAAGAGACCCAGTACTTC. As protein: CASTPGEETQYF.